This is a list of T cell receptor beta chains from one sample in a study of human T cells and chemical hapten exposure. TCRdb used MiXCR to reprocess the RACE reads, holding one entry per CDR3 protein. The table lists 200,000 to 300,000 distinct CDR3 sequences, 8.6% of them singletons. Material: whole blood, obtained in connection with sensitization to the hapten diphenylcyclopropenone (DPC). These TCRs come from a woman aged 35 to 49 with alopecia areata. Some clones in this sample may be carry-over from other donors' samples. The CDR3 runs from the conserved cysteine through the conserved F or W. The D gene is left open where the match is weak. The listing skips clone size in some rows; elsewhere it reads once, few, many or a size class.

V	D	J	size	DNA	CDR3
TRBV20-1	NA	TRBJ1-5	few	TGCAGTGCCCATCGGGCCGGAAGGCATAGCAATCAGCCCCAGCATTTT	CSAHRAGRHSNQPQHF
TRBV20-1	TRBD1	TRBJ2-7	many	TGCAGTGCCACGGAGGACAGGGGCTACGAGCAGTACTTC	CSATEDRGYEQYF
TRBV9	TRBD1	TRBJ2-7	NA	TGTGCCAGCAGCGCCCGGGACAGGGCTGTCTACGAGCAGTACTTC	CASSARDRAVYEQYF
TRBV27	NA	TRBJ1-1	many	TGTGCCAGCAGTTTAGGATATTCAGTCAGTGAAGCTTTCTTT	CASSLGYSVSEAFF
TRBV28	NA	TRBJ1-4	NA	TGTGCCAGCAGTTTAATCAGGCTTAATGAAAAACTGTTTTTT	CASSLIRLNEKLFF
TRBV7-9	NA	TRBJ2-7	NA	TGTGCCAGCAGCTTAGCCGGTGGAGGGGGACCCTCCTACGAGCAGTACTTC	CASSLAGGGGPSYEQYF
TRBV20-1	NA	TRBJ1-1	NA	TGCAGTGCTTTACAGAACACTGAAGCTTTCTTT	CSALQNTEAFF
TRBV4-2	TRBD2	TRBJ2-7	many	TGTGCCAGCAGCCCTCGGACTAGCGGGAGTCCCGACGAGCAGTACTTC	CASSPRTSGSPDEQYF
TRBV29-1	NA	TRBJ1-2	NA	TGCAGCGCAGATACGAGTCGGGACCTCTATGGCTACACCTTC	CSADTSRDLYGYTF
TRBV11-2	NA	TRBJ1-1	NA	TGTGCCAGCAGCTTAGAAAGGGGGGGGAACACTGAAGCTTTCTTT	CASSLERGGNTEAFF
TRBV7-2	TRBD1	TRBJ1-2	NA	TGTGCCAGCAGCTTAGGGACAGGGGGGTCCTATGGCTACACCTTC	CASSLGTGGSYGYTF
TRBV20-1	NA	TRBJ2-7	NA	TGCAGTGCCCCGTCGGGGATCCCTGGGCTGGGGCAGTACTTC	CSAPSGIPGLGQYF
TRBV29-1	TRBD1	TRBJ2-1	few	TGCAGCGTCGACAGGGGGCGAAATGAGCAGTTCTTC	CSVDRGRNEQFF